This is a list of T cell receptor beta chains from one sample in a study of control samples from healthy donors and cancer patients. This table comes from immunoSEQ multiplex PCR, and its TCRdb copy is limited to in-frame clones, with some not included. Of about 70,000 clones detected, over 75% appear once; the ten largest clones hold 25% to 35%. The sample taken for sequencing was blood. These receptors all stem from a man in his fifties in good health. The CDR3 runs from the conserved cysteine through the conserved F or W. Each record gives: CDR3 protein, J gene, clone size, V gene. Clone size, where shown, is once, few, many, or a class for clones that have expanded.

CSVTGGLNTEAFF	TRBJ1-1	-	TRBV29-1
CASSLGVNEQFF	TRBJ2-1	-	TRBV7-2
CASSLGGSMVYEQYF	TRBJ2-7	few	TRBV13
CASSPPQVPQETQYF	TRBJ2-5	-	TRBV18
CASSTDGRGSPLHF	TRBJ1-6	-	TRBV19
CASSLQGRYNMNTEAFF	TRBJ1-1	-	TRBV6-6
CASRPQGLPNEQFF	TRBJ2-1	-	TRBV6-6
CASSQVSGRTGTQYF	TRBJ2-5	-	TRBV4-1
CASSLSQGGIHYTEAFF	TRBJ1-1	-	TRBV27
CASSFPLSPRGQDTEAFF	TRBJ1-1	-	TRBV6-2/TRBV6-3
CTSSWTSGPQETQYF	TRBJ2-5	once	TRBV1
CASTLQGFTEAFF	TRBJ1-1	-	TRBV28
CASSPLVGSGEQYF	TRBJ2-7	-	TRBV7-3
CASSLTGGVYGYTF	TRBJ1-2	once	TRBV7-6
CASSYPIAGQGKNIQYF	TRBJ2-4	-	TRBV6-2/TRBV6-3
CSVEDREGPNTEAFF	TRBJ1-1	-	TRBV29-1
CASSEGRGLREKLFF	TRBJ1-4	-	TRBV6-1
CASSLLWREGNEQFF	TRBJ2-1	-	TRBV14
CATSRGVTETQYF	TRBJ2-5	-	TRBV15
CASSSTSGYEQYF	TRBJ2-7	-	TRBV7-2
CASRETGLLLSYTF	TRBJ1-2	-	TRBV14
CAIRGAGVNSPLHF	TRBJ1-6	-	TRBV10-3
CSVEGREIGYTF	TRBJ1-2	-	TRBV29-1
CASSLARGGEQFF	TRBJ2-1	once	TRBV5-8
CASSPRQGAYEQYF	TRBJ2-7	-	TRBV5-4
CSVGHSNQPQHF	TRBJ1-5	-	TRBV29-1
CASSPTGNQPQHF	TRBJ1-5	-	TRBV19
CASSIDRGRSYEQYF	TRBJ2-7	-	TRBV19
CASSLSGGVDSVAKNIQYF	TRBJ2-4	-	TRBV13
CASRSGVGSGNTIYF	TRBJ1-3	few	TRBV5-1
CASSPQGAHHTNEKLFF	TRBJ1-4	-	TRBV5-1
CASSQEGGGDTDTQYF	TRBJ2-3	-	TRBV4-1
CASCLSRPITGELFF	TRBJ2-2	-	TRBV6-5
CASSFFGSGANVLTF	TRBJ2-6	-	TRBV28
CAWSVGGVSSYEQYF	TRBJ2-7	-	TRBV30
CASSLKVVADNEQFF	TRBJ2-1	-	TRBV25-1
CATSLGPGNTIYF	TRBJ1-3	-	TRBV24-1
CASSFQREMDEQFF	TRBJ2-1	-	TRBV7-9
CASSLLAGGGSSYNEQFF	TRBJ2-1	-	TRBV7-9
CASSVAQQYNSPLHF	TRBJ1-6	-	TRBV9
CAWSVRQINEKLFF	TRBJ1-4	-	TRBV30
CASSQMESGGKNIQYF	TRBJ2-4	once	TRBV19
CASSYSGALSNQPQHF	TRBJ1-5	-	TRBV6-2/TRBV6-3
CASSPEAVTNEKLFF	TRBJ1-4	-	TRBV18
CASSVGQSGIYGYTF	TRBJ1-2	-	TRBV9
CASTFYPGTGSQYF	TRBJ2-3	-	TRBV27
CASSLVGGQGIAEAFF	TRBJ1-1	-	TRBV5-5
CASSPNRQTSTSYTF	TRBJ1-2	-	TRBV7-3
CASSQQFSTYEQYF	TRBJ2-7	-	TRBV3-1/TRBV3-2